This TCR beta chain was profiled in a study of control samples from healthy donors and cancer patients. The data were produced by immunoSEQ multiplex PCR, yet TCRdb's version contains in-frame clones alone and is incomplete. The profile shows approximately 120,000 clones, approximately 90% of them singletons. The CDR3 spans 14 residues. Germline assignment: CDR1 SGDLS and CDR2 YYNGEE. Trimming took 4 bases from V and 2 from J, leaving 12 bases between them. The source is a woman aged 50 to 60 in good health. The sequencing input was blood. The chain carries TRBV9 and TRBJ2-5; unclear D gene. The CDR3 is CASSPPGTQETQYF. CDR3 in DNA: TGTGCCAGCAGCCCCCCCGGAACGCAAGAGACCCAGTACTTC.